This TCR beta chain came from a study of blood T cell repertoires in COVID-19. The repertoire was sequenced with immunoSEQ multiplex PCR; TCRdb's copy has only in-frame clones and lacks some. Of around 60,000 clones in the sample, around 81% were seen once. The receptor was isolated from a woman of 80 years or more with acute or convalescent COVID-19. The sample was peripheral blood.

The CDR3 DNA follows: TGTGCCAGCAGTGGTACAGAGCAGTACTTC. This translates into CASSGTEQYF. The V gene is TRBV2, the J gene TRBJ2-7, with D hard to call. V was clipped by 4 bases and J by 7 bases, with 5 bases between them. The CDR3 loop spans 10 amino acids. Germline CDR1 and CDR2: SNHLY and FYNNEI.